Listed below are T cell receptor beta chains from one sample, sequenced in a study of T cell clonotyping in hematopoietic cell transplantation. Assay used: immunoSEQ multiplex PCR; TCRdb lists only in-frame clones, some missing. Here the sample spans around 24,000 clones, roughly 88% being singletons. Sample: peripheral blood mononuclear cells, taken before stem cell transplant. These receptors all stem from a woman aged 60-75 years with acute myeloid leukemia. Some clones in this sample may be carry-over from other donors' samples. The CDR3 runs from the conserved cysteine through the conserved F or W. A D gene is named only where the DNA matches it firmly. Clone size is shown for a subset of rows, as once, few, many or a class of expanded clone.

clone_size,j_call,d_call,v_call,cdr3_aa,cdr3_nt
NA,TRBJ2-2,TRBD1,TRBV5-8,CASSLDRGMYTGELFF,TGTGCCAGCAGCTTGGACAGGGGAATGTACACCGGGGAGCTGTTTTTT
NA,TRBJ2-1,NA,TRBV7-6,CASSVSRDRPQFF,TGTGCCAGCAGCGTAAGCCGGGACCGACCCCAGTTCTTC
NA,TRBJ1-2,NA,TRBV6-6,CASSLGAINYGYTF,TGTGCCAGCAGTCTCGGGGCGATTAACTATGGCTACACCTTC
once,TRBJ1-2,NA,TRBV28,CASNLDRPPYGYTF,TGTGCCAGCAACCTCGACCGACCCCCCTATGGCTACACCTTC
few,TRBJ1-5,NA,TRBV28,CASSFSEGYQPQHF,TGTGCCAGCAGTTTCAGCGAGGGGTATCAGCCCCAGCATTTT
NA,TRBJ2-2,NA,TRBV7-9,CASSSPYEGGDPNTGELFF,TGTGCCAGCAGCTCCCCTTATGAGGGTGGCGACCCGAACACCGGGGAGCTGTTTTTT
NA,TRBJ2-7,TRBD2,TRBV11-2,CASSLDRGLAGVGYEQYF,TGTGCCAGCAGCTTAGATCGGGGACTAGCGGGAGTGGGGTACGAGCAGTACTTC
NA,TRBJ1-2,NA,TRBV9,CASSVGAGGYTF,TGTGCCAGCAGCGTAGGTGCGGGGGGCTACACCTTC
NA,TRBJ1-2,NA,TRBV7-9,CASSSPREGYGYTF,TGTGCCAGCAGCAGCCCCAGGGAAGGCTATGGCTACACCTTC
NA,TRBJ2-7,NA,TRBV6-5,CASSSSLGPFYEQYF,TGTGCCAGCAGTTCCTCCCTCGGACCCTTCTACGAGCAGTACTTC
NA,TRBJ1-5,NA,TRBV7-2,CASSLRQGSNQPQHF,TGTGCCAGCAGCTTAAGGCAGGGAAGCAATCAGCCCCAGCATTTT
NA,TRBJ2-5,TRBD1,TRBV7-6,CASSPGTGYRAEAQYF,TGTGCCAGCAGCCCAGGGACAGGGTATCGGGCAGAGGCCCAGTACTTC
NA,TRBJ1-5,NA,TRBV29-1,CSVEIGGGNQPQHF,TGCAGCGTTGAGATTGGAGGGGGTAATCAGCCCCAGCATTTT
NA,TRBJ2-3,NA,TRBV19,CASSIIKRLGSYTDTQYF,TGTGCCAGTAGTATAATAAAGCGACTAGGGTCCTACACAGATACGCAGTATTTT
NA,TRBJ1-1,NA,TRBV19,CASSIDQPAWNTEAFF,TGTGCCAGTAGTATAGATCAACCGGCATGGAACACTGAAGCTTTCTTT
NA,TRBJ1-4,NA,TRBV4-1,CASSQATGPKLFF,TGCGCCAGCAGCCAGGCTACCGGGCCCAAACTGTTTTTT
NA,TRBJ1-5,TRBD1,TRBV28,CASRGSGTGNQPQHF,TGTGCCAGCCGGGGATCCGGGACAGGGAATCAGCCCCAGCATTTT
once,TRBJ2-3,TRBD2,TRBV29-1,CSVGTSGTTDTQYF,TGCAGCGTTGGGACTAGCGGGACCACAGATACGCAGTATTTT
once,TRBJ2-1,NA,TRBV4-3,CASSQEAGRYNEQFF,TGCGCCAGCAGCCAAGAGGCGGGCCGTTACAATGAGCAGTTCTTC
NA,TRBJ1-6,NA,TRBV6-6,CASSFGDPNSPLHF,TGTGCCAGCAGTTTCGGGGACCCTAATTCACCCCTCCACTTT
once,TRBJ2-7,NA,TRBV11-2,CASSLVWRRSSYEQYF,TGTGCCAGCAGCTTAGTTTGGCGGAGGAGCTCCTACGAGCAGTACTTC